This T cell receptor beta chain was captured in a study of vaccination and CD4 T cells after COVID-19. Study background: Each of the control cultures got a CEFX pool, an HIV-1 Nef pool, or no peptide.

V was pared by 5 bases and J by 7 bases, with 4 bases of the junction left unmatched. The V gene's germline CDR1 is DFQATT and CDR2 SNEGSKA (reference sequence). The CDR3 sequence is 11 residues long. This clonotype was seen only a few times. Its specificity is unknown. Treatment defined: roughly ten-day PBMC culture with coronavirus spike peptide pools or control peptides (ViraFEST assay). The Oncomine TCR Beta short-read assay was what sequenced the DNA obtained from cultured CD4+ T cells. Genomic DNA was drawn out of CD4+ T cells grown in culture. MiXCR, applied by TCRdb to the PCR reads, yields one record per CDR3 protein. The sample holds 15,000 to 25,000 distinct CDR3 sequences; roughly half are singletons and the top ten take approximately 9.9%.

The sequence derives from a human donor who had recovered from COVID-19. This sequence joins TRBV20-1 and TRBJ1-1, with 7 bases matching TRBD1. Sequenced sample: CD4+ T cells from blood, cultured in vitro. CDR3 region: CSAGDSNEAFF. The CDR3 nucleotides read TGCAGTGCTGGGGACAGCAATGAAGCTTTCTTT.